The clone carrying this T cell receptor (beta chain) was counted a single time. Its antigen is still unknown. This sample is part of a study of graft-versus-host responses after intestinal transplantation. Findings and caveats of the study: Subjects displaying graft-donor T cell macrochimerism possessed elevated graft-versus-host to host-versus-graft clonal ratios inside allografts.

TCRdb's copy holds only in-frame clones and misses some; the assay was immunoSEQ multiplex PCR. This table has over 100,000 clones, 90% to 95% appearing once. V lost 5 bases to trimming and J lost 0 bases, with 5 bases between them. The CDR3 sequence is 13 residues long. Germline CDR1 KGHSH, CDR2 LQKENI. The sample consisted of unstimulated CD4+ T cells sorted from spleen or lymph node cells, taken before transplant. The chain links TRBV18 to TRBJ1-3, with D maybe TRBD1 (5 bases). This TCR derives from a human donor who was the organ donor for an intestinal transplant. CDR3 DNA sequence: TGTGCCAGCTCAGACAGCTCTGGAAACACCATATATTTT. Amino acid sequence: CASSDSSGNTIYF.